The 15 T cell receptor beta chains below come from one sample, sequenced in a study of OX40 agonist ivuxolimab in advanced cancers. Method: immunoSEQ multiplex PCR; TCRdb's copy keeps in-frame clones and lacks some. This sample carries roughly 45,000 clones, more than 75% of them seen once, and the ten largest clones take under 2.5%. Here the sequenced sample was CD4+ or CD8+ T cells sorted from blood, taken in a trial of the OX40 agonist ivuxolimab. The receptor source for this set is an adult with an advanced solid tumor such as melanoma, head and neck, liver or kidney cancer.

This chain links TRBV19 with TRBJ2-2, with 10 bases fitting TRBD2. From germline, CDR1 is LNHDA and CDR2 SQIVND (reference sequence). There are 15 residues in the CDR3. V dropped 5 bases and J dropped 3; count of bases not matched to a gene: 3. CDR3 residues: CASSPGTSDTGELFF. CDR3 in DNA: TGTGCCAGTAGTCCAGGGACTAGCGACACCGGGGAGCTGTTTTTT.

The count of this clone is one. The CDR3 nucleotides are TGCAGCGTCTCAACAGGGCCCACCGGGGAGCTGTTTTTT. This sequence encodes CSVSTGPTGELFF. The chain uses TRBV29-1 and TRBJ2-2; a possible D gene is TRBD1 (6 bases). The CDR3 has 13 residues. Germline loops: CDR1 SQVTM, CDR2 ANQGSEA. Trimming pared 6 bases from V and 4 bases from J, leaving 12 bases between.

The V gene is TRBV7-3, the J gene TRBJ2-1; 7 bases agree with TRBD1. Germline V gene data show CDR1 as SGHTA and CDR2 as FQGTGA. The V and J ends lost 2 bases and 5 bases, in that order; junction bases with no gene match: 9. This CDR3 has 16 residues. CDR3 loop: CASSLSGQWNHNEQFF. The CDR3 bases are TGTGCCAGCAGCTTATCGGGACAGTGGAATCACAATGAGCAGTTCTTC.

J is TRBJ2-1 and V is TRBV19; D may be TRBD1 or TRBD2 (5 bases each). Germline-derived CDR1 and CDR2 are LNHDA and SQIVND (reference sequence). CDR3 size: 14 residues. Trimming removed 2 bases from V and 6 bases from J, with 11 bases in between. CDR3 bases: TGTGCCAGTAGTATAAGGAGTGGGGGCAATGAGCAGTTCTTC. Its protein product is CASSIRSGGNEQFF.

The V call is TRBV7-9, the J call TRBJ2-3; TRBD2 might be the D (5 bases). The germline V gene encodes CDR1 SEHNR and CDR2 FQNEAQ (reference sequence). The CDR3 extends over 13 amino acids. Trimming pared 1 base from V and 10 bases from J, leaving 12 bases between. This CDR3 reads CASSLEGLGAQYF. As DNA, the CDR3 is TGTGCCAGCAGCTTAGAAGGTCTGGGAGCGCAGTATTTT.

The chain carries TRBV5-1 and TRBJ2-3; D unclear. In germline, CDR1 is SGHRS, CDR2 YFSETQ. With 6 bases removed from V and 2 bases from J, the gap between germline ends came to 7 bases. CDR3 size: 12 residues. As DNA, the CDR3 is TGCGCCAGCAAGGCCGACACAGATACGCAGTATTTT. Amino acids: CASKADTDTQYF. The whole variable domain, remainder taken from reference TRBV5-1 and TRBJ2-3, is KAGVTQTPRYLIKTRGQQVTLSCSPISGHRSVSWYQQTPGQGLQFLFEYFSETQRNKGNFPGRFSGRQFSNSRSEMNVSTLELGDSALYLCASKADTDTQYFGPGTRLTVL.

The rearrangement uses TRBV14 and TRBJ2-3; D is unclear. There are 17 residues in the CDR3. Per the germline V gene, CDR1 is SGHDN and CDR2 is FVKESK. Trimming stripped 5 bases from V and 1 base from J, with 19 bases between. The CDR3 nucleotides are TGTGCCAGCAGCTGGGGTTCCGATCGGGTGGGCACAGATACGCAGTATTTT. Translated, it gives CASSWGSDRVGTDTQYF.

The chain is built from TRBV18 and TRBJ2-6; D is possibly TRBD2 (5 bases). CDR1 is KGHSH, CDR2 LQKENI, per germline. This CDR3 is 19 amino acids long. Trimming took off 6 bases at V and 3 bases at J, with 24 bases between the two ends. This chain's CDR3 is CASSSGGFGKEFGANVLTF. DNA of the CDR3: TGTGCCAGCTCCAGTGGAGGCTTTGGAAAGGAATTTGGGGCCAACGTCCTGACTTTC.

This clone turned up a few times. The rearrangement joins TRBV6-6 to TRBJ1-1; D ambiguous. CDR1 and CDR2 (germline): MNHNY, SVGAGI (reference sequence). There are 13 residues in the CDR3. Between the trimmed V and J ends, which lost 7 bases and 3 bases, there was a span of 12 bases. The CDR3 here is CASTSRKDTEAFF. The CDR3, as DNA: TGTGCCAGCACCAGCAGGAAGGACACTGAAGCTTTCTTT.

The DNA for the CDR3 is TGTGCCAGCAGTGAACGAGACTATGGCTACACCTTC. Translating it yields CASSERDYGYTF. This chain uses TRBV28 with TRBJ1-2; D is ambiguous. Germline V CDR1 and CDR2: MDHEN, SYDVKM. CDR3 size: 12 residues. V was clipped by 5 bases and J by 3 bases, with 7 bases between them.

This sequence joins TRBV6-1 and TRBJ1-3, with D possibly matching TRBD1 (5 bases). Germline V gene lookup returns CDR1 MNHNS and CDR2 SASEGT. The V and J ends lost 4 bases and 4 bases respectively, with 8 bases between them. This CDR3 spans 13 amino acids. The CDR3 nucleotides are TGTGCCAGCAGTGGGGGGACCGGAAACACCATATATTTT. Amino acids: CASSGGTGNTIYF.

This clone was picked up a small number of times. The chain recombines TRBV5-4 with TRBJ1-2, with no clear D. V lost 4 bases, J lost 7 bases, and 17 bases lay in between. The germline V gene has CDR1 SGHNT and CDR2 YYREEE (reference sequence). The CDR3 is 14 residues long. The CDR3, as DNA: TGTGCCAGCAGCCGGGCTGTCTGGAGAGGTGGCTACACCTTC. Protein sequence: CASSRAVWRGGYTF. The whole variable domain, remainder taken from reference TRBV5-4 and TRBJ1-2, is ETGVTQSPTHLIKTRGQQVTLRCSSQSGHNTVSWYQQALGQGPQFIFQYYREEENGRGNFPPRFSGLQFPNYSSELNVNALELDDSALYLCASSRAVWRGGYTFGSGTRLTVV.

The chain is built from TRBV19 and TRBJ2-7; D call uncertain. The CDR3 contains 12 residues. CDR1 and CDR2 from the germline V gene are LNHDA and SQIVND (reference sequence). Deletions cut 3 bases from V and 4 bases from J, with 7 bases between. CDR3 sequence reads: CASSIPGYEQYF. DNA for the CDR3: TGTGCCAGTAGTATCCCCGGGTACGAGCAGTACTTC.

The chain uses TRBV15 and TRBJ2-3; TRBD2 matches at 7 bases. V was pared by 1 base and J by 4 bases, with 8 bases of the junction left unmatched. The CDR3 has 16 residues. Germline CDR1 and CDR2: LNHNV and YYDKDF (reference sequence). The CDR3 DNA sequence: TGTGCCACCAGCAGAGGCTACGCGGGGGAATCAGATACGCAGTATTTT. This encodes CATSRGYAGESDTQYF. The whole variable domain, remainder taken from reference TRBV15 and TRBJ2-3, is DAMVIQNPRYQVTQFGKPVTLSCSQTLNHNVMYWYQQKSSQAPKLLFHYYDKDFNNEADTPDNFQSRRPNTSFCFLDIRSPGLGDTAMYLCATSRGYAGESDTQYFGPGTRLTVL.

This chain connects TRBV7-8 to TRBJ2-7, with TRBD2 as a possible D gene (7 bases). CDR1 is SGHVS, CDR2 FQNEAQ, per germline. The CDR3 extends over 16 amino acids. V was cut by 1 base and J by 6 bases, with 19 bases left in between. For the CDR3, the DNA is TGTGCCAGCAGCTTAGAGGGGGGGGCATGGGTCGCCGAGCAGTACTTC. It codes for CASSLEGGAWVAEQYF.